The TCR beta chain described here comes from a study of OX40 agonist ivuxolimab in advanced cancers. Study as a whole: Melanoma, hepatocellular carcinoma, head and neck or renal cell cancer occurred in dose-escalation patients. Study results and limitations: In the 0.1 to 3.0 mg/kg range, CD4+ and CD8+ blood T cells had expanded clonally by week 6. Averaged across samples, CD8+ T cells carried more expanded clones than CD4+ did.

V was pared by 4 bases and J by 6 bases, with 7 bases of the junction left unmatched. Germline V lookup: CDR1 MGHRA, CDR2 YSYEKL. CDR3 size: 15 residues. Turning to this clone: The antigen remains unidentified.

Repertoires were generated with immunoSEQ multiplex PCR, while TCRdb's copy carries only in-frame clones and drops some. The sample consists of roughly 40,000 clones, around 89% of them appearing once. This clonotype was sampled from an adult with an advanced solid tumor such as melanoma, head and neck, liver or kidney cancer. The chain employs TRBV4-1 and TRBJ2-1; 9 bases align to TRBD2. Specimen: CD4+ or CD8+ T cells sorted from blood, collected in a trial of the OX40 agonist ivuxolimab. In nucleotides, the CDR3 is TGCGCCAGCAGCCCCCTAGCGGGAATCATCAATGAGCAGTTCTTC. It encodes CASSPLAGIINEQFF.